This T cell receptor (beta chain) comes out of a study of T cell responses to AZD1222 COVID-19 vaccine. Study results and limitations: There were vaccine-associated CD4 TCRs across spike, dominant at 160-218 and 743-854.

In regard to this clone: The antigen is unknown.

Sequencing used immunoSEQ multiplex PCR; TCRdb keeps in-frame clones, though not all of them. The table records some 180,000 clones, approximately 94% of them present only once. Sample: peripheral blood, taken 28 days after the second AZD1222 dose. This TCR was recovered from an adult who received the AZD1222 COVID-19 vaccine.

CDR3 coding DNA: TGTGCCAGCAGCGGGCGGGATCATTCCTACGAGCAGTACTTC. This translates into CASSGRDHSYEQYF. The chain has TRBV2 and TRBJ2-7; TRBD2 is a possible D gene (6 bases). Between the trimmed V and J ends, which lost 6 bases and 1 base, there was a span of 13 bases. This CDR3 is 14 amino acids long. Germline lookup yields CDR1 SNHLY and CDR2 FYNNEI.